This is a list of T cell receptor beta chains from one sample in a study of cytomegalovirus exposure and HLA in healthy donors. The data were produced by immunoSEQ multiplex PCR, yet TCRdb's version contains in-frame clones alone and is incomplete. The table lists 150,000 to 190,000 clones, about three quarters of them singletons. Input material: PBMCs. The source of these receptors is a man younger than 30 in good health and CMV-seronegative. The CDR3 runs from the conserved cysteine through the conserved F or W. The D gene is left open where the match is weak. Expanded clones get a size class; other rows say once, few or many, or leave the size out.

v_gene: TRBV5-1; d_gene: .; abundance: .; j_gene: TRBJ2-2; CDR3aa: CASSLDRESGELFF; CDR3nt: TGCGCCAGCAGCTTGGACAGGGAAAGCGGGGAGCTGTTTTTT
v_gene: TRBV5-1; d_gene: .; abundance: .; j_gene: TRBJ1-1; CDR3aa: CASSLANRGVGTEAFF; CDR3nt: TGCGCCAGCAGCTTGGCCAATCGGGGGGTGGGCACTGAAGCTTTCTTT
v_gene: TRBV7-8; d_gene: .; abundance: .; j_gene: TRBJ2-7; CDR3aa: CASSGGTANYEQYF; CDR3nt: TGTGCCAGCAGCGGGGGGACAGCTAACTACGAGCAGTACTTC
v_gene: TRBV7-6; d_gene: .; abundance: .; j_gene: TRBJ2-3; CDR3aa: CASSVGGGMGDTQYF; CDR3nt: TGTGCCAGCAGCGTCGGAGGGGGCATGGGAGATACGCAGTATTTT
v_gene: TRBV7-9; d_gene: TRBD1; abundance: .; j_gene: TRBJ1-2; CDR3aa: CASSSRGSGQGRIYGYTF; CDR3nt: TGTGCCAGCAGCTCCCGTGGCAGCGGACAGGGAAGAATTTATGGCTACACCTTC
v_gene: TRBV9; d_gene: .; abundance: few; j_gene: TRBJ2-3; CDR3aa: CASSVVGAVDTQYF; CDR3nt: TGTGCCAGCAGCGTAGTGGGGGCGGTAGATACGCAGTATTTT
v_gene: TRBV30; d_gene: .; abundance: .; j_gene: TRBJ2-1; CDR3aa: CAWSGGNYNEQFF; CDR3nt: TGTGCCTGGAGCGGCGGGAATTACAATGAGCAGTTCTTC
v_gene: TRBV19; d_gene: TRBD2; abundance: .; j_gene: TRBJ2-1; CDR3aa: CASRPAGLAGVGEQFF; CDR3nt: TGTGCCAGTAGACCGGCGGGACTAGCGGGAGTAGGTGAGCAGTTCTTC
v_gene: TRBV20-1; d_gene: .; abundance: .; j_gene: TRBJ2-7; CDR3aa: CSAAQDGQYF; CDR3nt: TGCAGTGCTGCCCAGGATGGGCAGTACTTC
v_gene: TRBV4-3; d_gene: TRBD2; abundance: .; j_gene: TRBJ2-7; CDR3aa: CASSQGGLAPVGEQYF; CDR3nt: TGCGCCAGCAGCCAAGGGGGACTAGCCCCTGTCGGCGAGCAGTACTTC
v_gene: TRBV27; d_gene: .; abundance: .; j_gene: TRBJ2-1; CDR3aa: CASSLAGPYNEQFF; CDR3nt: TGTGCCAGCAGTTTGGCGGGACCCTACAACGAGCAGTTCTTC
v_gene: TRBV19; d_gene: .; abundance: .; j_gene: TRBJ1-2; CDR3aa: CASSLQRGTNYGYTF; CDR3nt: TGTGCCAGTAGTCTACAGCGGGGGACTAACTATGGCTACACCTTC
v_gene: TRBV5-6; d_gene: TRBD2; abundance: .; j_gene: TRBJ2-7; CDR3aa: CASSRTSPDEQYF; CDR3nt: TGTGCCAGCTCTCGGACTAGCCCCGACGAGCAGTACTTC